These T cell receptor beta chains were read from a single sample in a study of blood T cell repertoires in COVID-19. Using immunoSEQ multiplex PCR, the repertoire was profiled, and TCRdb retains in-frame clones only, with some absent. The profile shows approximately 30,000 clones, roughly three quarters of them singletons. The sequencing input was peripheral blood. Every receptor here comes from a man in his 70s with acute or convalescent COVID-19. Each CDR3 is given with its conserved first and last residue. The D gene is left open where the match is weak. Not all rows give a size; the values are once, few, many and, for expanded clones, a class.

v_call	d_call	clone_size	j_call	cdr3_aa	cdr3_nt
TRBV18	-	-	TRBJ1-1	CASSPPGTEAFF	TGTGCCAGCTCACCACCCGGCACTGAAGCTTTCTTT
TRBV7-8	-	-	TRBJ2-1	CASSLDRQFF	TGTGCCAGCAGCCTAGATAGGCAGTTCTTC
TRBV24-1	-	-	TRBJ2-2	CATSAGGTGELFF	TGTGCCACCAGCGCGGGTGGGACCGGGGAGCTGTTTTTT
TRBV28	TRBD1	-	TRBJ2-3	CASRTGGIDTQYF	TGTGCCAGCAGGACAGGGGGGATCGATACGCAGTATTTT
TRBV9	TRBD2	-	TRBJ2-1	CATTPLTGGLNNEQFF	TGTGCCACCACGCCCCTAACGGGGGGACTTAACAATGAGCAGTTCTTC
TRBV9	TRBD1	-	TRBJ1-6	CASSLGQSSYNSPLHF	TGTGCCAGCAGCTTGGGACAGAGCTCCTATAATTCACCCCTCCACTTT
TRBV18	-	-	TRBJ1-4	CASSLGRGEKLFF	TGTGCCAGCTCACTGGGAAGGGGCGAAAAACTGTTTTTT
TRBV14	-	-	TRBJ2-4	CASSQDRGASKNIQYF	TGTGCCAGCAGCCAAGATCGGGGGGCTTCCAAAAACATTCAGTACTTC
TRBV24-1	TRBD1	-	TRBJ2-7	CATSDPGQANYEQYF	TGTGCCACCAGCGATCCGGGACAGGCTAATTACGAGCAGTACTTC
TRBV6-2/TRBV6-3	TRBD1	-	TRBJ1-2	CASSYSRDRSNYGYTF	TGTGCCAGCAGTTACTCGCGGGACAGGTCGAACTATGGCTACACCTTC
TRBV18	-	few	TRBJ2-1	CASSPGLYNEQFF	TGTGCCAGCTCACCGGGACTTTACAATGAGCAGTTCTTC
TRBV19	TRBD2	-	TRBJ2-1	CASSMGTSVHNEQFF	TGTGCCAGTAGTATGGGGACTAGCGTCCACAATGAGCAGTTCTTC
TRBV3-1/TRBV3-2	TRBD1	few	TRBJ1-1	CASRGQGARAEAFF	TGTGCCAGCAGGGGACAGGGGGCTCGTGCTGAAGCTTTCTTT
TRBV12-3/TRBV12-4	TRBD1	-	TRBJ1-4	CASRFSTGGELFF	TGTGCCAGCAGATTCTCAACAGGGGGCGAACTGTTTTTT
TRBV7-3	-	-	TRBJ2-2	CASSPRVEAGELFF	TGTGCCAGCAGCCCCCGGGTAGAAGCCGGGGAGCTGTTTTTT
TRBV3-1/TRBV3-2	-	few	TRBJ2-7	CANDRQILPYEQYF	TGTGCCAACGACCGACAGATTCTCCCCTACGAGCAGTACTTC
TRBV9	-	few	TRBJ1-3	CASSGTLGGVHSGNTIYF	TGTGCCAGCAGCGGCACCCTTGGAGGGGTCCACTCTGGAAACACCATATATTTT
TRBV15	-	-	TRBJ2-5	CATSRDPEETQYF	TGTGCCACCAGCAGAGATCCGGAAGAGACCCAGTACTTC